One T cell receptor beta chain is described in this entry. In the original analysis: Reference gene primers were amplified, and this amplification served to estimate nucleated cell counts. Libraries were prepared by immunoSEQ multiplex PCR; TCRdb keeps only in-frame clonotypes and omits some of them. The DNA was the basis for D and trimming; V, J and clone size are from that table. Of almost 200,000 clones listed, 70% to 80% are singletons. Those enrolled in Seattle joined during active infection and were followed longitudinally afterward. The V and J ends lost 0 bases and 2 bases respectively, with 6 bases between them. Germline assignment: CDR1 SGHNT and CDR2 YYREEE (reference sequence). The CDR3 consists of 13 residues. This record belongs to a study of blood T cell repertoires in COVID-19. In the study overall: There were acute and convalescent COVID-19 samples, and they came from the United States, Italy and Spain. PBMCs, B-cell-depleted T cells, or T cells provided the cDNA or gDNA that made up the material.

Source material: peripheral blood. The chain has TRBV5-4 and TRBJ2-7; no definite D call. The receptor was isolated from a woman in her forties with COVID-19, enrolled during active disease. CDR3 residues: CASSLGEAYEQYF. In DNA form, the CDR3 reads TGTGCCAGCAGCTTGGGAGAGGCCTACGAGCAGTACTTC.